The entry below gives a single T cell receptor beta chain sequence along with its context. The antigen is not known. The sample belongs to a study of T cell responses to AZD1222 COVID-19 vaccine. Turning to the study itself: Doses given second, at about 4 or about 12 weeks, were pooled. The study, taken as a whole, reports: In the spike-specific TCR repertoire, nearly half reportedly target unmutated variant regions. None of the repertoires were sampled until the peak T cell response had passed. Clonal diversity may have been underestimated in mostly white British donors.

Assay used: immunoSEQ multiplex PCR; TCRdb lists only in-frame clones, some missing. The sample consists of some 120,000 clones, about 93% of them appearing once. The CDR3 loop spans 16 amino acids. The germline V gene encodes CDR1 LGHDT and CDR2 YNNKEL (reference sequence). The V end was cut by 1 base, the J end by 0 bases, with 7 bases between. The source material was peripheral blood, sampled on day 0 of AZD1222 vaccination. This sequence joins TRBV3-1 (or the pseudogene TRBV3-2) and TRBJ1-6, with D tentatively TRBD1 (5 bases). This receptor was identified in an adult in good health. CDR3 sequence (DNA): TGTGCCAGCAGCCAAGGGGGCAGCTCCTATAATTCACCCCTCCACTTT. Translating gives CASSQGGSSYNSPLHF.